The clone carrying this T cell receptor (beta chain) was counted a single time. V lost 6 bases to trimming and J lost 1 base, with 12 bases between them. CDR3 length equals 14 residues. The germline V gene has CDR1 MNHNS and CDR2 SASEGT. Profiling relied on immunoSEQ multiplex PCR, and the TCRdb table lists in-frame clones only, not all of them. Altogether 65,000 to 90,000 clones are present, about four fifths being singletons, with the ten largest covering 2.1%. The sample comes from a study of glioma-infiltrating T cells after dendritic cell vaccination. The sequence came from a human donor with glioblastoma. The sequences come from blood, collected before dendritic cell vaccination. The chain couples TRBV6-1 to TRBJ1-2, with D possibly TRBD1 on 5 matching bases. Written as DNA, the CDR3 is TGTGCCAGCAGACCTTCGCAGGGTAACTATGGCTACACCTTC. This codes for CASRPSQGNYGYTF.